Listed below are T cell receptor beta chains from one sample, sequenced in a study of radiation and T cells in renal cell carcinoma. Measured with immunoSEQ multiplex PCR; TCRdb has only the in-frame clones, and not every one. The sample records 90,000 to 100,000 clones, approximately 86% being singletons. The sequencing used blood, collected from a patient whose treatment included radiotherapy and nephrectomy. All receptors derive from a man in his fifties or sixties with renal cell carcinoma. The conserved cysteine and the conserved F or W are not part of the CDR3 here. A row's size may be missing; if present it is once, few, many or a size class.

TRBV4-1 | - | ASSPPTGHREDSGYT
TRBV27 | few | ASSFWTGSTEAF
TRBV21-1 | - | ASRRGVAEINEQF
TRBV7-2 | - | ASSLSSQGARYGYT
TRBV28 | - | ASSWGLHREQY
TRBV30 | once | AWRTSYEQY
TRBV14 | few | ASSQGGEQY
TRBV7-2 | - | ASRARRSTDTQY
TRBV30 | - | AWSVIGQETQY
TRBV2 | - | ASRPTGLADTQY
TRBV18 | once | ASSPGTGTDTQY
TRBV27 | - | ASSLSFQYYGYT
TRBV15 | - | ATSRDSGLAVAQF
TRBV4-1 | - | ASSQDPPQGTETQY
TRBV18 | - | ASSPFESGQPQH
TRBV7-9 | few | ASSSGRTGTGELF
TRBV10-3 | - | AISGDRDTEAF
TRBV28 | - | ASSFAGAYGYT
TRBV6-5 | - | ASSYLDSSYEQY
TRBV7-4 | - | ASSLKSQRTLAKNIQY